The present T cell receptor (beta chain) was sequenced within a study of blood T cell repertoires in COVID-19. Overall study: Sample material is recorded as cDNA or gDNA derived from T cells, B-cell-depleted T cells, or PBMCs.

Germline V lookup: CDR1 SGHRS, CDR2 YFSETQ. There are 16 residues in the CDR3. V dropped 1 base and J dropped 6; count of bases not matched to a gene: 13. Clones were sequenced by immunoSEQ multiplex PCR, and TCRdb holds only the in-frame ones, with some missing. The repertoire has 150,000 to 200,000 clones, under 85% of them found once; the top ten carry 15% to 20%. The chain couples TRBV5-1 to TRBJ2-7; 7 bases agree with TRBD1. The sequence was collected from a man aged 60 to 75 with active or convalescent COVID-19. Sequencing was performed on peripheral blood. DNA for the CDR3: TGCGCCAGCAGCTTGAGTCATCGACAGGGATCTGCCGAGCAGTACTTC. The encoded protein is CASSLSHRQGSAEQYF.